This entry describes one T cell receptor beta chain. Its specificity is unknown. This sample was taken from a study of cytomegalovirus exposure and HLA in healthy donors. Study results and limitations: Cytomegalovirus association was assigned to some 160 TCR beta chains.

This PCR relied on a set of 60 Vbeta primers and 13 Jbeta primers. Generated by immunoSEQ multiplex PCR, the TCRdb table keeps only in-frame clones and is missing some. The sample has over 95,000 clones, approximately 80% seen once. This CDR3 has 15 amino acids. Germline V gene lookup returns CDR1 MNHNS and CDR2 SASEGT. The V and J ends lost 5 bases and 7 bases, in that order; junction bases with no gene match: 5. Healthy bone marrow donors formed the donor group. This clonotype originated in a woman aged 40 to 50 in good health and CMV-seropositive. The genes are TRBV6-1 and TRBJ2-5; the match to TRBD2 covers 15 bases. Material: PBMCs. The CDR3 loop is CASSPPGLAGGTQYF. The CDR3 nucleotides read TGTGCCAGCAGTCCTCCGGGACTAGCGGGGGGGACCCAGTACTTC.